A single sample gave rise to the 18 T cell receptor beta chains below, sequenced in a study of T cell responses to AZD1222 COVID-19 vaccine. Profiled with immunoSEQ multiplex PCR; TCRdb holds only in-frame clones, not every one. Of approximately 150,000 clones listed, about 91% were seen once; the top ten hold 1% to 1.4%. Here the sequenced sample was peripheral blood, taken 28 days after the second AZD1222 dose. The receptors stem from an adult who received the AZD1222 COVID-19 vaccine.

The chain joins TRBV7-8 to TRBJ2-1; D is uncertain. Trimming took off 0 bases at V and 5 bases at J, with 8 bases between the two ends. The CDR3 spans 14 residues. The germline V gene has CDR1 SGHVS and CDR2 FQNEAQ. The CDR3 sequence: CASSLARTHNEQFF. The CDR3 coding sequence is TGTGCCAGCAGCTTAGCGCGGACCCACAATGAGCAGTTCTTC.

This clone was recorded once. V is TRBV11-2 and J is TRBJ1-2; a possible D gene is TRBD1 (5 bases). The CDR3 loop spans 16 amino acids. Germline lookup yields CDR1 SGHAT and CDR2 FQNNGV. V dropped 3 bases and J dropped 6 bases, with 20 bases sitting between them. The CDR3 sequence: CASSFMPGTASNGYTF. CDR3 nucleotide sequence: TGTGCCAGCAGCTTCATGCCTGGGACGGCTTCGAATGGCTACACCTTC.

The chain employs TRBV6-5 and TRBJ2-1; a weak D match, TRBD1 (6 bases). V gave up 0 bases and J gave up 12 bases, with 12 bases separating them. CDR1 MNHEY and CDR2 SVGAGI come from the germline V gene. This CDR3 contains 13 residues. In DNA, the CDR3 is TGTGCCAGCAGTTACTCGAAGGAGACAGGGCAGTTCTTC. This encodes CASSYSKETGQFF.

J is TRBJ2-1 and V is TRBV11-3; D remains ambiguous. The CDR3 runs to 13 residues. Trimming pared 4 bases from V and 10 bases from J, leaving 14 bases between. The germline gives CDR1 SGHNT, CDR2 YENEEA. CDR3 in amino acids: CASSSSRTEEQFF. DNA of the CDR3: TGTGCCAGCAGCTCCAGCCGAACCGAGGAGCAGTTCTTC.

The CDR3 reads CASSAFGLGQQETQYF. CDR3 DNA: TGTGCCAGCAGTGCCTTCGGGTTGGGACAGCAAGAGACCCAGTACTTC. The V call is TRBV9, the J call TRBJ2-5; TRBD1 matches at 7 bases. Germline V CDR1 and CDR2: SGDLS, YYNGEE. The CDR3 covers 16 residues. With V trimmed by 5 bases and J by 2 bases, 12 bases remained unmatched. Full variable domain (rest looked up from reference TRBV9 and TRBJ2-5): DSGVTQTPKHLITATGQRVTLRCSPRSGDLSVYWYQQSLDQGLQFLIQYYNGEERAKGNILERFSAQQFPDLHSELNLSSLELGDSALYFCASSAFGLGQQETQYFGPGTRLLVL.

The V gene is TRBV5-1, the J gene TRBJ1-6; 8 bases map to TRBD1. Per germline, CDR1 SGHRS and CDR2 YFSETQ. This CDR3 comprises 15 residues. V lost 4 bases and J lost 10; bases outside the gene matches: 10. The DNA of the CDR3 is TGCGCCAGCAGCGTTCGTGGACAGGGTGGCTCACCCCTCCACTTT. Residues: CASSVRGQGGSPLHF.

CDR3 DNA: TGTGCCAGCTCACCTCCGGGACAGATATACGAGCAGTACTTC. This gives the protein CASSPPGQIYEQYF. The rearrangement joins TRBV18 to TRBJ2-7, with 7 bases fitting TRBD1. Unmatched junction bases numbered 6, after V lost 3 bases and J lost 4 bases. The CDR3 sequence is 14 residues long. CDR1 and CDR2 (germline): KGHSH, LQKENI.

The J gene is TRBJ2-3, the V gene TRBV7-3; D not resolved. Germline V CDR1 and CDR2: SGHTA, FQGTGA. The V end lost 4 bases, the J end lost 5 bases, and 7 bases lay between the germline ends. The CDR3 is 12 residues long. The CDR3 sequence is CASSSGGDTQYF. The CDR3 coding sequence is TGTGCCAGCAGCTCAGGCGGAGATACGCAGTATTTT.

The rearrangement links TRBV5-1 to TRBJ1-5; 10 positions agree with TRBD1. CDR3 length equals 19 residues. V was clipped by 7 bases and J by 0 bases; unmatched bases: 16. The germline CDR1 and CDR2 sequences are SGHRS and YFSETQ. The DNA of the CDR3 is TGCGCCAGCCGGGACAGGGGTTTTTTCCTTCCTTATAGCAATCAGCCCCAGCATTTT. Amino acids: CASRDRGFFLPYSNQPQHF.

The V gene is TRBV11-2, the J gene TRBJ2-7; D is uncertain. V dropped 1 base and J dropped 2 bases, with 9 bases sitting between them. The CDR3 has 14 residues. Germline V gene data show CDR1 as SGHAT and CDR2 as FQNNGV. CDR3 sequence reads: CASSLGVMAYEQYF. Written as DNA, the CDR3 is TGTGCCAGCAGCTTAGGAGTGATGGCCTACGAGCAGTACTTC.

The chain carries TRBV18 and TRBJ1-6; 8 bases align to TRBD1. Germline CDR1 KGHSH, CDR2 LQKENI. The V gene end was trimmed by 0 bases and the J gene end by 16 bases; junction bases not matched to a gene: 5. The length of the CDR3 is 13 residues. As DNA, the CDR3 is TGTGCCAGCTCACCACCGCAGGGGGCAAGACTCCACTTT. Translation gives CASSPPQGARLHF.

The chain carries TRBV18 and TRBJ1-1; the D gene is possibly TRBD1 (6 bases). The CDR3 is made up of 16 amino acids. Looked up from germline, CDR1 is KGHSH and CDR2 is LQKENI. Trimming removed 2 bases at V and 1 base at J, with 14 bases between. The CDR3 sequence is CASSPVPGGQNTEAFF. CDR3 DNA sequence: TGTGCCAGCTCACCAGTGCCGGGGGGCCAGAACACTGAAGCTTTCTTT.

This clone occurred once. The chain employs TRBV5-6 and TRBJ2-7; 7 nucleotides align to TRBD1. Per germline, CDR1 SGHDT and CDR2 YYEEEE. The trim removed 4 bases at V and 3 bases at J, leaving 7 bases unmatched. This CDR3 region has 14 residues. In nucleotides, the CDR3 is TGTGCCAGCAGCCCGGGACAGTTTAGCTACGAGCAGTACTTC. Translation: CASSPGQFSYEQYF.

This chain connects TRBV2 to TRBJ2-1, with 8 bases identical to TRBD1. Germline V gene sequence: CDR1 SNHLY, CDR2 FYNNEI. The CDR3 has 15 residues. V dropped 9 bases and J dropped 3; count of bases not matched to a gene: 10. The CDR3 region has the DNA TGTGCCAGTAACCCATCAGGGGGCAGCTACAATGAGCAGTTCTTC. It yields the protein CASNPSGGSYNEQFF. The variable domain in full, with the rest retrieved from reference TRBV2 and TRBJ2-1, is EPEVTQTPSHQVTQMGQEVILRCVPISNHLYFYWYRQILGQKVEFLVSFYNNEISEKSEIFDDQFSVERPDGSNFTLKIRSTKLEDSAMYFCASNPSGGSYNEQFFGPGTRLTVL.

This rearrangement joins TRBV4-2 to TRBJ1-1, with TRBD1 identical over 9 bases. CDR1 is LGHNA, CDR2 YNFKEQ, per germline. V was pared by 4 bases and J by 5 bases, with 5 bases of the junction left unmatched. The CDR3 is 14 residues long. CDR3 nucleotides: TGTGCCAGCAGCCGAGACAGGGGGAGGACTGAAGCTTTCTTT. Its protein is CASSRDRGRTEAFF.

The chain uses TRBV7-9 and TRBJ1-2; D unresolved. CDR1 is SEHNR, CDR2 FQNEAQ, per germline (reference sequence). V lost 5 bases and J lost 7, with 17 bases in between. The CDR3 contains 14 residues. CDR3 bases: TGTGCCAGCAGCCCCCCTAGTCAAGTCGTTGGCTACACCTTC. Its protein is CASSPPSQVVGYTF.

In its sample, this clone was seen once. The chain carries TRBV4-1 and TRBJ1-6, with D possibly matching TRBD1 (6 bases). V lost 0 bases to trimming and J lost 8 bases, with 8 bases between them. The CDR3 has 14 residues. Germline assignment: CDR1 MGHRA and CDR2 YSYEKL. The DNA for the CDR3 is TGCGCCAGCAGCCAAGAACAGGGCCATTCACCCCTCCACTTT. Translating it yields CASSQEQGHSPLHF.

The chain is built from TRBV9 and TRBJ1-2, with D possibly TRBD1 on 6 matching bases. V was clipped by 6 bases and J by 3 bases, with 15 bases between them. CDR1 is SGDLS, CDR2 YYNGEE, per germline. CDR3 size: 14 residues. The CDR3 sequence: CASTGGGLDYGYTF. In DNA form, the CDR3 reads TGTGCCAGCACCGGAGGGGGGTTGGACTATGGCTACACCTTC.